What follows are 5 T cell receptor beta chains derived from one specimen sequenced in a study of cytomegalovirus exposure and HLA in healthy donors. Libraries were prepared by immunoSEQ multiplex PCR; TCRdb keeps only in-frame clonotypes and omits some of them. This table holds more than 300,000 clones, about nine tenths found once. Sequenced: PBMCs. Receptor source: a woman under 30 in good health and CMV-seronegative.

The rearrangement uses TRBV25-1 and TRBJ2-5; 9 bases fit TRBD1. Trimming took 4 bases from V and 4 from J; bases not matched to a gene: 10. The CDR3 is 16 residues long. Germline lookup yields CDR1 MGHDK and CDR2 SYGVNS. The CDR3 loop reads CASSVSPGQGGETQYF. For the CDR3, the DNA is TGTGCCAGCAGTGTCTCTCCGGGACAGGGAGGAGAGACCCAGTACTTC. Complete variable domain (other parts from reference TRBV25-1 and TRBJ2-5): EADIYQTPRYLVIGTGKKITLECSQTMGHDKMYWYQQDPGMELHLIHYSYGVNSTEKGDLSSESTVSRIRTEHFPLTLESARPSHTSQYLCASSVSPGQGGETQYFGPGTRLLVL.

This chain uses TRBV20-1 with TRBJ1-3; the D is unclear. CDR3 length equals 11 residues. CDR1 is DFQATT, CDR2 SNEGSKA, per germline (reference sequence). The V end lost 6 bases, the J end lost 5 bases, and 8 bases lay between the germline ends. This CDR3 reads CSAHIRNTIYF. The DNA for the CDR3 is TGCAGTGCCCACATACGAAACACCATATATTTT.

V and J are TRBV9 and TRBJ2-5; D is ambiguous. This CDR3 has 13 residues. V was clipped by 4 bases and J by 1 base, with 8 bases between them. Germline V CDR1 and CDR2: SGDLS, YYNGEE. As DNA, the CDR3 is TGTGCCAGCAGCCCGAGCTTCCAAGAGACCCAGTACTTC. Amino acids: CASSPSFQETQYF. The complete variable domain, with remaining parts taken from reference TRBV9 and TRBJ2-5, reads DSGVTQTPKHLITATGQRVTLRCSPRSGDLSVYWYQQSLDQGLQFLIQYYNGEERAKGNILERFSAQQFPDLHSELNLSSLELGDSALYFCASSPSFQETQYFGPGTRLLVL.

The chain joins TRBV6-1 to TRBJ1-2; possible D gene TRBD1, 6 bases. Per the germline V gene, CDR1 is MNHNS and CDR2 is SASEGT. Trimming removed 7 bases from V and 5 bases from J, with 17 bases in between. CDR3 length: 14 residues. CDR3 amino acids: CASTAMGGRYGYTF. In DNA form, the CDR3 reads TGTGCCAGCACCGCCATGGGGGGGCGTTATGGCTACACCTTC.

The V call is TRBV18, the J call TRBJ2-1; maybe TRBD2 (5 bases). This CDR3 has 14 amino acids. V lost 2 bases to trimming and J lost 6 bases, with 11 bases between them. Germline CDR1 is KGHSH and CDR2 is LQKENI. CDR3: CASSPVRETNEQFF. The CDR3 DNA follows: TGTGCCAGCTCACCAGTGAGGGAGACCAATGAGCAGTTCTTC.